This record looks at one T cell receptor beta chain sequence and its context. Antigen specificity is unknown. The V end was cut by 1 base, the J end by 4 bases, with 16 bases between. The CDR3 consists of 15 residues. Germline lookup yields CDR1 GTSNPN and CDR2 SVGIG (reference sequence). This sample is drawn from a study of lymphopenia after photon versus proton radiotherapy. Overall study results and limits: Proton therapy kept repertoires fairly stable, unlike photons, which gained effector/memory cells.

Repertoires were generated with immunoSEQ multiplex PCR, while TCRdb's copy carries only in-frame clones and drops some. Of around 64,000 clones in the sample, just under 95% were seen once. The material sequenced was peripheral blood, taken from a patient treated with photon-based radiotherapy. The chain has TRBV30 and TRBJ1-2; D may be TRBD1 (6 bases). This receptor was obtained from a woman in her forties with cholangiocarcinoma. CDR3: CAWSEVGQGTYGYTF. Here the CDR3 DNA reads TGTGCCTGGAGTGAGGTCGGGCAGGGGACCTATGGCTACACCTTC.